These 5 T cell receptor beta chains were all obtained from the same sample, sequenced in a study of beta chain features in type 1 diabetes. The whole isolated RNA underwent reverse transcription, so sequencing captured expressed TCRB transcripts. TCRdb keeps only in-frame clones here, not all; method: immunoSEQ multiplex PCR. The sample shows under 250,000 clones, 25% to 35% of them seen only once. Sequencing was performed on central memory CD4+ T cells from blood. The receptors derive from a man aged 25-45 years in good health.

The table lists this clone with a few counts. In the same sample, other DNA sequences code for this CDR3. CDR3: CASSLGADTQYF. The CDR3 bases are TGTGCCAGCAGCTTAGGGGCAGATACGCAGTATTTT. The V call is TRBV7-2, the J call TRBJ2-3; no reliable D call. Germline CDR1 and CDR2: SGHTA and FQGNSA. The V end lost 1 base, the J end lost 4 bases, and 3 bases lay between the germline ends. The CDR3 loop spans 12 amino acids.

This clone was seen only a few times. The chain uses TRBV2 and TRBJ2-7, with unresolved D. CDR1 is SNHLY and CDR2 is FYNNEI in the germline V gene. Trimming took 2 bases from V and 3 from J, leaving 8 bases between them. CDR3 length: 13 amino acids. In DNA, the CDR3 is TGTGCCAGCAGTGAAAGACTCCGCTACGAGCAGTACTTC. Translating gives CASSERLRYEQYF.

The table lists this clone with many counts. The chain joins TRBV5-1 to TRBJ1-5, with D unclear. Germline CDR1 reads SGHRS; CDR2 reads YFSETQ. The CDR3 is made up of 14 amino acids. Trimming pared 7 bases from V and 0 bases from J, leaving 11 bases between. CDR3 loop: CASSTEDSNQPQHF. The CDR3 DNA follows: TGCGCCAGCTCTACGGAAGATAGCAATCAGCCCCAGCATTTT.

This chain connects TRBV9 to TRBJ2-5, with TRBD1 identical over 10 bases. In germline, CDR1 is SGDLS, CDR2 YYNGEE. CDR3 length: 16 residues. J was trimmed by 5 bases and V by 4 bases; bases with no gene match: 11. The DNA for the CDR3 is TGTGCCAGCAGCATAACCGGGACAGGGGTTAGGGAGACCCAGTACTTC. Protein sequence: CASSITGTGVRETQYF.

The chain links TRBV29-1 to TRBJ2-5; 8 bases fit TRBD2. The CDR3 totals 12 residues. Germline V gives CDR1 SQVTM, CDR2 ANQGSEA. The V and J ends lost 3 bases and 7 bases, in that order; junction bases with no gene match: 4. For the CDR3, the DNA is TGCAGCGTTGATAGACTAGCGATGACCCAGTACTTC. This codes for CSVDRLAMTQYF.